Presented here are 9 T cell receptor beta chains from one specimen sequenced in a study of blood T cell repertoires in COVID-19. Data came from immunoSEQ multiplex PCR; TCRdb stores just in-frame clones and leaves some out. This sample yields under 30,000 clones, of which roughly 85% are seen a single time; 12% belongs to the top ten. Sequenced: peripheral blood. The source is an elderly woman with active or convalescent COVID-19.

The CDR3 protein is CASSLKKSSYNEQFF. Here the CDR3 DNA reads TGTGCCAGCAGTTTAAAGAAGAGCTCCTACAATGAGCAGTTCTTC. The chain recombines TRBV27 with TRBJ2-1; no clear D gene. The CDR3 consists of 15 residues. Looked up from germline, CDR1 is MNHEY and CDR2 is SMNVEV (reference sequence). The V and J ends lost 2 bases and 0 bases respectively, with 8 bases between them.

The chain couples TRBV11-3 to TRBJ1-2; TRBD1 matches 9 bases. The germline CDR1 and CDR2 sequences are SGHNT and YENEEA. This CDR3 contains 17 residues. V lost 5 bases, J lost 4 bases, and 14 bases stayed unmatched. The CDR3 sequence: CASSPFSGTGHPYGYTF. CDR3 sequence (DNA): TGTGCCAGCAGCCCGTTTTCCGGGACAGGGCATCCCTATGGCTACACCTTC.

This clone appeared a few times. The chain joins TRBV10-3 to TRBJ1-2; D possibly corresponds to TRBD1 (5 bases). Trimming removed 10 bases at V and 2 bases at J, with 14 bases between. The germline V gene encodes CDR1 ENHRY and CDR2 SYGVKD. This CDR3 is 13 amino acids long. CDR3 amino acids: CATESSGNYGYTF. The CDR3 DNA reads as TGTGCCACCGAATCATCAGGGAACTATGGCTACACCTTC.

V is TRBV19 and J is TRBJ1-1; no clear D. CDR3 length: 15 amino acids. Germline-derived CDR1 and CDR2 are LNHDA and SQIVND (reference sequence). V was cut by 3 bases and J by 0 bases, with 11 bases left in between. The CDR3 DNA is TGTGCCAGTAGTATTAAGGCGGGTATGAACACTGAAGCTTTCTTT. Translating gives CASSIKAGMNTEAFF.

The chain is built from TRBV5-4 and TRBJ2-5; D perhaps matches TRBD1 (6 bases). This CDR3 spans 15 amino acids. V was cut by 0 bases and J by 2 bases, with 11 bases left in between. CDR1 is SGHNT and CDR2 is YYREEE in the germline V gene (reference sequence). The chain's CDR3 is CASSLAGQLQETQYF. The DNA for the CDR3 is TGTGCCAGCAGCTTGGCCGGACAGCTACAAGAGACCCAGTACTTC.

This clone was detected once. The chain joins TRBV18 to TRBJ2-3; TRBD1 aligns across 12 bases. The CDR3 length is 16 residues. With V trimmed by 2 bases and J by 4 bases, 4 bases remained unmatched. CDR1 KGHSH and CDR2 LQKENI come from the germline V gene. The CDR3 nucleotides are TGTGCCAGCTCACCATTCCGGGACAGGGGGCCAGATACGCAGTATTTT. This translates into CASSPFRDRGPDTQYF.

The chain uses TRBV25-1 and TRBJ1-4; TRBD1 aligns across 7 bases. There are 16 residues in the CDR3. CDR1 is MGHDK, CDR2 SYGVNS, per germline. Trimming at V came to 4 bases and at J to 8 bases, leaving 13 bases not matched to a gene. Here the CDR3 DNA reads TGTGCCAGCAGTGGAGAGGGGGCGAGGGTGCGGGAAAAACTGTTTTTT. This sequence encodes CASSGEGARVREKLFF.

CDR3 loop: CASSPDRHTEAFF. The CDR3 DNA reads TGTGCCAGCAGTCCCGACAGGCACACTGAAGCTTTCTTT. The V and J genes are TRBV27 and TRBJ1-1, with D perhaps TRBD1 (6 bases). V lost 5 bases and J lost 3, with 10 bases in between. CDR1 and CDR2 from the germline V gene are MNHEY and SMNVEV (reference sequence). The CDR3 totals 13 residues.

This clone appeared a single time. V and J are TRBV10-3 and TRBJ1-2, with 9 bases that match TRBD1. This CDR3 region has 12 residues. From germline, CDR1 is ENHRY and CDR2 SYGVKD. V lost 3 bases to trimming and J lost 13 bases; unmatched junction nucleotides: 6. The CDR3 region has the DNA TGTGCCATCAGTGAAACCGGGACAGGGCGCACCTTC. As protein: CAISETGTGRTF.